These 12 T cell receptor beta chains came from one sample sequenced in a study of blood T cell repertoires in COVID-19. This table comes from immunoSEQ multiplex PCR, and its TCRdb copy is limited to in-frame clones, with some not included. The sample records about 100,000 clones, roughly 84% being singletons. The material sequenced was peripheral blood. These receptors were taken from a human donor in a cohort sampled during active COVID-19.

The rearrangement joins TRBV19 to TRBJ2-2; D is perhaps TRBD2 (7 bases). The germline V gene has CDR1 LNHDA and CDR2 SQIVND (reference sequence). The CDR3 is 16 residues long. Trimming stripped 3 bases from V and 0 bases from J, with 11 bases between. In DNA, the CDR3 is TGTGCCAGTAGTATCCGGGGGGCCGCGAACACCGGGGAGCTGTTTTTT. Translating it yields CASSIRGAANTGELFF.

This chain uses TRBV11-2 with TRBJ2-7; TRBD1 is a possible D gene (5 bases). Germline lookup yields CDR1 SGHAT and CDR2 FQNNGV. V gave up 1 base and J gave up 7 bases, with 14 bases separating them. The CDR3 consists of 14 residues. The CDR3 DNA reads TGTGCCAGCAGCTTAGGGGTGGGGCGAAGGGAGCAGTACTTC. Amino acids: CASSLGVGRREQYF.

This sequence joins TRBV2 and TRBJ1-1; 8 bases map to TRBD1. J was trimmed by 1 base and V by 7 bases; bases with no gene match: 8. Germline assignment: CDR1 SNHLY and CDR2 FYNNEI. The CDR3 is made up of 15 amino acids. CDR3 loop: CASIQTGAGNTEAFF. The CDR3, as DNA: TGTGCCAGCATCCAGACAGGGGCCGGGAACACTGAAGCTTTCTTT.

This chain connects TRBV7-8 to TRBJ1-2; no definite D call. The germline V gene has CDR1 SGHVS and CDR2 FQNEAQ. The CDR3 length is 14 residues. Trimming removed 1 base at V and 2 bases at J, with 8 bases between. The CDR3, as DNA: TGTGCCAGCAGCTTAGAGTGGGCCAACTATGGCTACACCTTC. It yields the protein CASSLEWANYGYTF.

The chain carries TRBV5-1 and TRBJ1-1; D is perhaps TRBD1 (5 bases). CDR1 SGHRS and CDR2 YFSETQ come from the germline V gene. This CDR3 has 14 residues. V lost 2 bases and J lost 0, with 8 bases in between. DNA for the CDR3: TGCGCCAGCAGCTTACCAGGGATGAACACTGAAGCTTTCTTT. Amino acids: CASSLPGMNTEAFF. Full variable domain (missing parts from reference TRBV5-1 and TRBJ1-1): KAGVTQTPRYLIKTRGQQVTLSCSPISGHRSVSWYQQTPGQGLQFLFEYFSETQRNKGNFPGRFSGRQFSNSRSEMNVSTLELGDSALYLCASSLPGMNTEAFFGQGTRLTVV.

The chain employs TRBV27 and TRBJ1-5; 7 nucleotides match TRBD1. J was trimmed by 7 bases and V by 5 bases; bases with no gene match: 8. The V gene's germline CDR1 is MNHEY and CDR2 SMNVEV (reference sequence). The CDR3 has 14 amino acids. CDR3 region: CASSPDREWQPQHF. CDR3 sequence (DNA): TGTGCCAGCAGTCCAGACAGGGAATGGCAGCCCCAGCATTTT.

The chain recombines TRBV5-6 with TRBJ1-2, with D unclear. V was cut by 3 bases and J by 5 bases, with 8 bases left in between. CDR1 and CDR2 (germline): SGHDT, YYEEEE. The CDR3 runs to 12 residues. The CDR3 sequence is CASSWREYGYTF. The CDR3 region has the DNA TGTGCCAGCAGCTGGAGAGAGTATGGCTACACCTTC.

This rearrangement joins TRBV12-5 to TRBJ2-2; possibly TRBD2 for D (6 bases). CDR1 LGHNT and CDR2 FRNRAP come from the germline V gene. The CDR3 sequence is 15 residues long. V dropped 6 bases and J dropped 4 bases, with 15 bases sitting between them. CDR3 sequence reads: CASGLAVAGTGELFF. Written as DNA, the CDR3 is TGTGCTAGTGGGTTAGCGGTCGCGGGCACCGGGGAGCTGTTTTTT. Drawing the rest from reference TRBV12-5 and TRBJ2-2, the complete variable domain is DARVTQTPRHKVTEMGQEVTMRCQPILGHNTVFWYRQTMMQGLELLAYFRNRAPLDDSGMPKDRFSAEMPDATLATLKIQPSEPRDSAVYFCASGLAVAGTGELFFGEGSRLTVL.

This chain connects TRBV6-6 to TRBJ1-2; 9 bases match TRBD1. Per the germline V gene, CDR1 is MNHNY and CDR2 is SVGAGI (reference sequence). This CDR3 region has 15 residues. V lost 8 bases to trimming and J lost 6 bases; unmatched junction nucleotides: 13. For the CDR3, the DNA is TGTGCCAGCTACCGTGAGAGGGGACAGGGCAATGGCTACACCTTC. Amino acid sequence: CASYRERGQGNGYTF.

V is TRBV14 and J is TRBJ2-3; the D gene is possibly TRBD2 (6 bases). The CDR3 is 16 residues long. Trimming stripped 1 base from V and 1 base from J, with 12 bases between. The germline V gene has CDR1 SGHDN and CDR2 FVKESK. The CDR3 DNA reads TGTGCCAGCAGCCAAGGGTGGTTAGCGGGCACAGATACGCAGTATTTT. As protein: CASSQGWLAGTDTQYF.

V and J are TRBV7-2 and TRBJ1-2; D might be TRBD1 (5 bases). Trimming shortened V by 1 base and J by 3 bases, and 12 bases separated the two germline ends. The CDR3 contains 15 residues. CDR1 is SGHTA, CDR2 FQGNSA, per germline. The CDR3: CASSLVGVTDYGYTF. The CDR3 DNA reads as TGTGCCAGCAGCTTAGTAGGTGTGACAGACTATGGCTACACCTTC.

The genes are TRBV6-2 or TRBV6-3 and TRBJ2-3, with D unresolved. The CDR3 contains 13 residues. The V gene's germline CDR1 is MNHEY and CDR2 SVGEGT. V lost 3 bases to trimming and J lost 3 bases, with 7 bases between them. The DNA of the CDR3 is TGTGCCAGCAGTTATTGGCATACAGATACGCAGTATTTT. This encodes CASSYWHTDTQYF.